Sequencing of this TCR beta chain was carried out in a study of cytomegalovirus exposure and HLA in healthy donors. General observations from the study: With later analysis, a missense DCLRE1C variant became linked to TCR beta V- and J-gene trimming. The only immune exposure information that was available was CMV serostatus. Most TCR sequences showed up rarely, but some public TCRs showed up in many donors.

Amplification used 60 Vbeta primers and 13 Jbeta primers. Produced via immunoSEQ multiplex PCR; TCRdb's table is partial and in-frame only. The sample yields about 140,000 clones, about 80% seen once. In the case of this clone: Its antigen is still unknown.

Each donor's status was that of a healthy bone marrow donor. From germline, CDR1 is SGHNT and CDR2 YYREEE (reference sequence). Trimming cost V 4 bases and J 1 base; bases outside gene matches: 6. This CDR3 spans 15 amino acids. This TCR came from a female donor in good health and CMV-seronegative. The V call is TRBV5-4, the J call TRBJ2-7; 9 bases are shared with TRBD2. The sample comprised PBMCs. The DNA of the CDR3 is TGTGCCAGCAGCAACGGACTAGCGTCTTCCTACGAGCAGTACTTC. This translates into CASSNGLASSYEQYF. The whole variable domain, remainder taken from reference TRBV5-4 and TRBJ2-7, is ETGVTQSPTHLIKTRGQQVTLRCSSQSGHNTVSWYQQALGQGPQFIFQYYREEENGRGNFPPRFSGLQFPNYSSELNVNALELDDSALYLCASSNGLASSYEQYFGPGTRLTVT.